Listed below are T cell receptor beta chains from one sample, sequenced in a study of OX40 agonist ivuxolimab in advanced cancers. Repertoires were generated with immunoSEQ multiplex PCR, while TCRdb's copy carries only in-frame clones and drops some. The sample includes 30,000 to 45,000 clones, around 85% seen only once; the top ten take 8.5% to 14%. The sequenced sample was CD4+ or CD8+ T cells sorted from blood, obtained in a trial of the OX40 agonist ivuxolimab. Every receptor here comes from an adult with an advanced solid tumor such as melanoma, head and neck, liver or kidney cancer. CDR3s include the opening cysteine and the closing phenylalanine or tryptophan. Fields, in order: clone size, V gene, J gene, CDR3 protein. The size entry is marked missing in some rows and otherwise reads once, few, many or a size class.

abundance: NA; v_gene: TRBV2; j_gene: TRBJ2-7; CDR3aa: CASSGDLTGSYEQYF
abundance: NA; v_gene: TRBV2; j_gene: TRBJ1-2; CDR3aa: CASSDRGWGYGYTF
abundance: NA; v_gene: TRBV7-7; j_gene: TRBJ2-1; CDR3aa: CASSLGHRNNEQFF
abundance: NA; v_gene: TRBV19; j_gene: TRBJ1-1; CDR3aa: CASSVGTGLNTEAFF
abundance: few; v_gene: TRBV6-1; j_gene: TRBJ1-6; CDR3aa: CASTWGGGSNSPLHF
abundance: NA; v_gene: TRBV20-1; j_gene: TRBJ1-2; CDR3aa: CSAPPLGGYTF
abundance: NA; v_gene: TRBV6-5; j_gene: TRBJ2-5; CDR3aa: CATKRGGRFSETQYF
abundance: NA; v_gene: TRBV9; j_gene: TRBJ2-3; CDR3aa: CASTLGGFGDTQYF
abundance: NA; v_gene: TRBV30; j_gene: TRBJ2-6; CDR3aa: CAWRGLGVPGANVLTF
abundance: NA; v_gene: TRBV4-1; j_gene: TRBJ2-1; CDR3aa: CASSQDPPQGSYNEQFF
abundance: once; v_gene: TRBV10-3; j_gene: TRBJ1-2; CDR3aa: CAISDSGTGSYGYTF
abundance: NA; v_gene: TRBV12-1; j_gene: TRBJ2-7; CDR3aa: CASSSRDKNYEQYF
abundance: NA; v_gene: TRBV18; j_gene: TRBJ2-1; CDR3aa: CASSPSDSYNERFF
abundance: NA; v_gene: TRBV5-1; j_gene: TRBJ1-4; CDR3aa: CASSLGQNEKLFF
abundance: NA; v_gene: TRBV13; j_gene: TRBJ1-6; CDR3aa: CASSLGGSSYNSPLHF
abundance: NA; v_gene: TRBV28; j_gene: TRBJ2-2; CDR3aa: CATGGSNTGELFF
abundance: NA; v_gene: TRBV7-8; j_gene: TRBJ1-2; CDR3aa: CASSLGTANNYGYTF
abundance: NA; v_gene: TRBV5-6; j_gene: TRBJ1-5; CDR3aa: CASSLQGAINQPQHF
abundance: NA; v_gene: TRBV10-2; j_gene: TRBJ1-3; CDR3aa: CASRSGQGSGNTIYF
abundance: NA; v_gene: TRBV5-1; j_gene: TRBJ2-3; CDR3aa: CASNRGTDTQYF
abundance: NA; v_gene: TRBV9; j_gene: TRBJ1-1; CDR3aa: CASSVGGVNTEAFF
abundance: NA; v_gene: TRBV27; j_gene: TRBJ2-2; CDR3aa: CASRPHGTGELFF
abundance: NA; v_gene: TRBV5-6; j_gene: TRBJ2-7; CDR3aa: CASSLGERVSAYEQYF
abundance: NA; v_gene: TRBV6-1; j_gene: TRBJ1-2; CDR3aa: CASSEFRGLSNGYTF
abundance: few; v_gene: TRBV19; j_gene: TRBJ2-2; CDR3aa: CASSILAGAPTGELFF
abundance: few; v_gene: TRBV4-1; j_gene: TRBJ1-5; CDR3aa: CASSQDPTGIQPQHF
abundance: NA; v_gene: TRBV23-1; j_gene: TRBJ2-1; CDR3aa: CASSPLLSDRKNYNEQFF
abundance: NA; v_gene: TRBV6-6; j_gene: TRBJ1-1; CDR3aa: CASSYSTGTFF
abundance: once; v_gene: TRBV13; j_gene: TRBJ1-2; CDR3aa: CASSPGQHPNYGYTF
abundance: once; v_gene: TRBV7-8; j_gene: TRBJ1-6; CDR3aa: CASSSDRETSPLHF
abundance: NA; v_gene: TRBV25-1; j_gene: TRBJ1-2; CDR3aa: CASSELGTYGYTF
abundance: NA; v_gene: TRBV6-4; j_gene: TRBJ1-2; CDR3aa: CASSDPDRGGLLF
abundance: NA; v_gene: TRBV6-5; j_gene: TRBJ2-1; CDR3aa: CASSDASNEQFF
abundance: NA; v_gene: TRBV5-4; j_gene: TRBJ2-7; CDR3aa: CASSRTSGGSYEQYF
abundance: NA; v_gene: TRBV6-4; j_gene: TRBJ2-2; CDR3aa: CASSAPFLARTGELFF
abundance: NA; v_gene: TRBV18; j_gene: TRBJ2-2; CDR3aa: CASSPYRGSTGELFF
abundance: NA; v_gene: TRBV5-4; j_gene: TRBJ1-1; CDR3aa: CASSLGRQGPNTEAFF
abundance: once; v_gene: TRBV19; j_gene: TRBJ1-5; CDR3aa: CASSISGDVQPQHF
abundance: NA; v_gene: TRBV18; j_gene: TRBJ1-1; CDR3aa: CASHSGVNTEAFF
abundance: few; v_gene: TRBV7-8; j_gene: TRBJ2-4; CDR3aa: CASSPYSEGAKNIQYF
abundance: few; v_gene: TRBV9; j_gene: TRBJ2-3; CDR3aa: CASGGTARETQYF
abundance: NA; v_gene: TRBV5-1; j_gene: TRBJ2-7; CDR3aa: CASSLRQGSDEQYF
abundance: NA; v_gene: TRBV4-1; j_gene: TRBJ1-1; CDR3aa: CASSQDYRGQAFF
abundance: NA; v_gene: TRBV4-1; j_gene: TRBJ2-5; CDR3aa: CASSQEGVRPQETQYF
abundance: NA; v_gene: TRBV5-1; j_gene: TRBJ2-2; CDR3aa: CASSFSGTAKNTGELFF
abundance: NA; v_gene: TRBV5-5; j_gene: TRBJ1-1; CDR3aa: CASSMGVLGTEAFF